The 19 T cell receptor beta chains given below trace back to one sample, sequenced in a study of beta chain features in type 1 diabetes. Study-level results: Across all four CD4+ subsets, people with type 1 diabetes showed modestly shorter TCRB CDR3s.

For these TCRs, the target antigens are not known. TCRB transcripts that were expressed got sequenced, as all of the isolated RNA had been reverse transcribed. TCRdb's copy holds only in-frame clones and misses some; the assay was immunoSEQ multiplex PCR. This repertoire shows about 260,000 clones, around 24% found once; its top ten account for 0.012%. Source material: naive CD4+ T cells from blood. The receptors derive from a woman in her thirties with type 1 diabetes.

The V gene is TRBV5-6, the J gene TRBJ2-2; D is uncertain. Germline loops: CDR1 SGHDT, CDR2 YYEEEE. This CDR3 is built from 14 residues. V was cut by 0 bases and J by 2 bases, with 5 bases left in between. The CDR3 reads CASSLVHNTGELFF. In DNA, the CDR3 is TGTGCCAGCAGCTTGGTACATAACACCGGGGAGCTGTTTTTT. The entire variable domain, with the rest obtained from reference TRBV5-6 and TRBJ2-2, is as follows: DAGVTQSPTHLIKTRGQQVTLRCSPKSGHDTVSWYQQALGQGPQFIFQYYEEEERQRGNFPDRFSGHQFPNYSSELNVNALLLGDSALYLCASSLVHNTGELFFGEGSRLTVL.

The gene calls are TRBV7-9 and TRBJ2-5; TRBD2 matches 12 bases. The V segment lost 3 bases and the J segment 4 bases; nucleotides outside the gene matches: 12. Germline CDR1 SEHNR, CDR2 FQNEAQ (reference sequence). The CDR3 covers 18 residues. The CDR3 bases are TGTGCCAGCAGCTTTCCGACTAGCGGGAGTTACTACCGAGAGACCCAGTACTTC. It encodes CASSFPTSGSYYRETQYF.

The rearrangement links TRBV5-6 to TRBJ1-2; D unclear. Germline V gene sequence: CDR1 SGHDT, CDR2 YYEEEE. Trimming left V 4 bases short and J 5 bases short, with 9 bases between. The CDR3 spans 12 residues. This CDR3 reads CASSPEGYGYTF. In DNA form, the CDR3 reads TGTGCCAGCAGCCCAGAGGGATATGGCTACACCTTC.

This rearrangement joins TRBV7-9 to TRBJ2-2, with D possibly matching TRBD2 (6 bases). This CDR3 is built from 14 residues. V was cut by 5 bases and J by 4 bases, with 11 bases left in between. The germline V gene has CDR1 SEHNR and CDR2 FQNEAQ (reference sequence). The CDR3 DNA follows: TGTGCCAGCAGCACAACTAGCCGCACCGGGGAGCTGTTTTTT. Translation: CASSTTSRTGELFF. Variable domain in full (rest from reference TRBV7-9 and TRBJ2-2): DTGVSQNPRHKITKRGQNVTFRCDPISEHNRLYWYRQTLGQGPEFLTYFQNEAQLEKSRLLSDRFSAERPKGSFSTLEIQRTEQGDSAMYLCASSTTSRTGELFFGEGSRLTVL.

The V gene is TRBV7-9, the J gene TRBJ1-1; D is unclear. This CDR3 has 12 amino acids. Trimming removed 5 bases at V and 7 bases at J, with 11 bases between. Germline lookup yields CDR1 SEHNR and CDR2 FQNEAQ (reference sequence). This chain's CDR3 is CASSASGFEAFF. CDR3 DNA: TGTGCCAGCAGCGCTTCGGGATTTGAAGCTTTCTTT.

Comments on this clone: The sample carries other DNA sequences with the same CDR3. This sequence joins TRBV28 and TRBJ2-7; tentatively, D is TRBD1 (6 bases). CDR3 length equals 13 residues. CDR1 and CDR2 from the germline V gene are MDHEN and SYDVKM. V lost 2 bases and J 2 bases, leaving 7 bases between the germline ends. The DNA of the CDR3 is TGTGCCAGCAGTTTACAGGGGCCCTACGAGCAGTACTTC. As protein: CASSLQGPYEQYF.

This clone has more than one count but fewer than ten. The chain carries TRBV30 and TRBJ1-5; tentative D call: TRBD1 (5 bases). The germline V gene encodes CDR1 GTSNPN and CDR2 SVGIG (reference sequence). The length of the CDR3 is 13 residues. V was trimmed by 0 bases and J by 6 bases, leaving 9 bases between them. The CDR3 loop reads CAWSVRGSQPQHF. CDR3 coding DNA: TGTGCCTGGAGTGTAAGGGGTTCTCAGCCCCAGCATTTT.

With respect to this clone: At one of its ends the junction is not consistent with the germline gene, which may arise from a read error. The chain combines TRBV5-1 with TRBJ1-1; 7 nucleotides match TRBD1. The CDR3 spans 14 residues. Germline CDR1 is SGHRS and CDR2 is YFSETQ. CDR3 amino acids: CASTIQGFATEAFF. CDR3 bases: TGCGCCAGCACCATACAGGGGTTCGCGACTGAGGCTTTCTTT.

A few counts support this clone. The chain couples TRBV29-1 to TRBJ1-1; a possible D gene is TRBD1 (6 bases). V was cut by 5 bases and J by 4 bases, with 11 bases left in between. CDR1 SQVTM and CDR2 ANQGSEA come from the germline V gene. The CDR3 loop spans 12 amino acids. CDR3: CSVSGAGTEAFF. The CDR3 nucleotides are TGCAGCGTTTCAGGGGCCGGCACTGAAGCTTTCTTT.

The chain employs TRBV2 and TRBJ2-1; TRBD2 matches 14 bases. The CDR3 runs to 15 residues. Germline assignment: CDR1 SNHLY and CDR2 FYNNEI. V lost 6 bases and J lost 7; bases outside the gene matches: 5. CDR3 loop: CASSPGLAGVNEQFF. CDR3 sequence (DNA): TGTGCCAGCAGCCCGGGACTAGCGGGAGTAAATGAGCAGTTCTTC. Drawing the rest from reference TRBV2 and TRBJ2-1, the complete variable domain is EPEVTQTPSHQVTQMGQEVILRCVPISNHLYFYWYRQILGQKVEFLVSFYNNEISEKSEIFDDQFSVERPDGSNFTLKIRSTKLEDSAMYFCASSPGLAGVNEQFFGPGTRLTVL.

The genes are TRBV9 and TRBJ2-6, with D possibly TRBD2 on 5 matching bases. The germline gives CDR1 SGDLS, CDR2 YYNGEE. V was clipped by 0 bases and J by 1 base, with 5 bases between them. The CDR3 is 15 amino acids. The CDR3 spells CASSVGGSGANVLTF. The CDR3 DNA sequence: TGTGCCAGCAGCGTAGGAGGGTCTGGGGCCAACGTCCTGACTTTC.

This clone has a handful of counts. The chain uses TRBV10-3 and TRBJ2-3, with TRBD2 matching 8 bases. This CDR3 is built from 14 residues. CDR1 and CDR2 (germline): ENHRY, SYGVKD. This CDR3 reads CASGSGSGTDTQYF. The CDR3 bases are TGTGCATCGGGAAGCGGGAGTGGAACAGATACGCAGTATTTT.

This clone turned up a few times. The V call is TRBV25-1, the J call TRBJ1-1, with D unclear. The germline V and J ends were trimmed by 3 bases and 5 bases, with 19 bases remaining between them. This CDR3 comprises 16 residues. CDR1 and CDR2 from the germline V gene are MGHDK and SYGVNS. CDR3 DNA sequence: TGTGCCAGCAGTGACCGGACGGGCCTTGGAGGAACTGAAGCTTTCTTT. Amino acids: CASSDRTGLGGTEAFF.

This clone was detected a few times. This chain connects TRBV21-1 to TRBJ2-5; the D call of TRBD1 is as the table states it, not checked on the DNA. TRBV21-1 is listed as a pseudogene. This CDR3 is 11 amino acids long. CDR3: CASSPRQGKHF. In DNA form, the CDR3 reads TGTGCCAGCAGCCCCCGACAGGGAAAACACTTC.

This clone was seen only once. The chain employs TRBV28 and TRBJ2-7; 10 bases are a match to TRBD2. V was pared by 6 bases and J by 4 bases, with 12 bases of the junction left unmatched. The CDR3 contains 16 residues. Germline V gives CDR1 MDHEN, CDR2 SYDVKM. CDR3 coding DNA: TGTGCCAGCAGCTTACTAGCGGGATTATTATCGTACGAGCAGTACTTC. This gives the protein CASSLLAGLLSYEQYF. Supplemented by reference TRBV28 and TRBJ2-7, the full variable domain reads DVKVTQSSRYLVKRTGEKVFLECVQDMDHENMFWYRQDPGLGLRLIYFSYDVKMKEKGDIPEGYSVSREKKERFSLILESASTNQTSMYLCASSLLAGLLSYEQYFGPGTRLTVT.

The table lists this clone with a few counts. This chain joins TRBV25-1 and TRBJ2-7; tentative D call: TRBD2 (5 bases). Germline assignment: CDR1 MGHDK and CDR2 SYGVNS. The CDR3 spans 16 residues. The germline V and J ends were trimmed by 1 base and 0 bases, with 13 bases remaining between them. The CDR3 sequence: CASSESGKGSSYEQYF. The CDR3 DNA reads TGTGCCAGCAGTGAATCGGGGAAAGGATCCTCCTACGAGCAGTACTTC.

Only a few counts were recorded for this clone. The rearrangement joins TRBV15 to TRBJ2-1; no reliable D call. The CDR3 sequence is 12 residues long. V lost 7 bases and J 2 bases, leaving 6 bases between the germline ends. Germline loops: CDR1 LNHNV, CDR2 YYDKDF (reference sequence). The CDR3 region has the DNA TGTGCCACCACGACACCCTACAATGAGCAGTTCTTC. It codes for CATTTPYNEQFF.

The CDR3 here is CASTLWGAGGAGEQYF. CDR3 coding DNA: TGTGCCAGCACCCTTTGGGGAGCGGGAGGCGCTGGGGAGCAGTACTTC. The genes are TRBV7-2 and TRBJ2-7; TRBD2 matches at 9 bases. This CDR3 contains 16 residues. The V gene's germline CDR1 is SGHTA and CDR2 FQGNSA. The V segment lost 7 bases and the J segment 7 bases; nucleotides outside the gene matches: 17.

This clone was seen more than once but under ten times. The chain uses TRBV25-1 and TRBJ1-4; 10 bases map to TRBD1. This CDR3 is 15 amino acids long. The V gene's germline CDR1 is MGHDK and CDR2 SYGVNS. V lost 3 bases to trimming and J lost 5 bases; unmatched junction nucleotides: 3. The DNA of the CDR3 is TGTGCCAGCAGTGATGGGGGACAGGGGAATGAAAAACTGTTTTTT. Translated: CASSDGGQGNEKLFF.